This T cell receptor (beta chain) is from a study of beta chain features in type 1 diabetes. Study context: In age, gender and cell yields, patients were similar to healthy donors. Study outcomes and limitations: These data did not resolve whether HLA type affects TCRB rearrangement. Healthy donors had naive, central memory and Treg TCRB repertoires that appeared less similar than those seen among patients.

The entirety of the isolated RNA underwent reverse transcription, so expressed TCRB transcripts were sequenced. TCRdb's table, derived via immunoSEQ multiplex PCR, lists solely in-frame clones and lacks some. Here the sample spans 300,000 or so clones, 6.5% to 10% being singletons. Of note for this clone: Its antigen is unknown.

The CDR3 consists of 16 residues. V dropped 3 bases and J dropped 0 bases, with 10 bases sitting between them. The V gene's germline CDR1 is SGHDT and CDR2 YYEEEE. Sorting that relied on CD45RO/CCR7/CD25/CD127/CD95/CD27 yielded CD4+ naive, central memory, regulatory and stem cell-like memory cells. The receptor's source is a woman between 18 and 30 years old in good health. Sequencing used central memory CD4+ T cells from blood. J is TRBJ2-6 and V is TRBV5-6, with a possible D match to TRBD1 (5 bases). CDR3 amino acids: CASSSYRYSGANVLTF. The CDR3 DNA sequence: TGTGCCAGCAGCTCATACAGGTACTCTGGGGCCAACGTCCTGACTTTC.